Listed below are T cell receptor beta chains from one sample, sequenced in a study of blood T cell repertoires in COVID-19. Some clones are missing from TCRdb's copy, which holds only in-frame ones; the method was immunoSEQ multiplex PCR. The sample includes some 71,000 clones, around 86% seen only once; the top ten take 1.5% to 2%. Sequencing was carried out using peripheral blood. These receptors came from a man aged 25-45 years with acute or convalescent COVID-19. CDR3s include the opening cysteine and the closing phenylalanine or tryptophan. A D gene is named only where the DNA matches it firmly. Some rows have no size entry. The others give once, few or many, or a class for an expanded clone.

V gene: TRBV29-1; clone size: NA; D gene: TRBD2; J gene: TRBJ2-3; CDR3 protein: CSVALAGSADTQYF; CDR3 DNA: TGCAGCGTTGCTCTAGCGGGGAGCGCAGATACGCAGTATTTT
V gene: TRBV5-1; clone size: NA; D gene: NA; J gene: TRBJ2-2; CDR3 protein: CASRLTGGLNTGELFF; CDR3 DNA: TGCGCCAGCAGGTTGACAGGCGGATTAAACACCGGGGAGCTGTTTTTT
V gene: TRBV13; clone size: NA; D gene: TRBD1; J gene: TRBJ1-2; CDR3 protein: CASSLPGGFSGYTF; CDR3 DNA: TGTGCCAGCAGCTTACCAGGGGGTTTCTCCGGCTACACCTTC
V gene: TRBV6-5; clone size: NA; D gene: NA; J gene: TRBJ1-1; CDR3 protein: CASRQGLSEAFF; CDR3 DNA: TGTGCCAGCAGACAGGGTTTATCTGAAGCTTTCTTT
V gene: TRBV18; clone size: NA; D gene: TRBD1; J gene: TRBJ1-5; CDR3 protein: CASSPGTGGRNQPQHF; CDR3 DNA: TGTGCCAGCTCACCAGGGACAGGGGGCCGCAATCAGCCCCAGCATTTT
V gene: TRBV27; clone size: NA; D gene: NA; J gene: TRBJ2-1; CDR3 protein: CASSLGAGDTEQFF; CDR3 DNA: TGTGCCAGCAGTTTAGGCGCAGGGGACACTGAGCAGTTCTTC
V gene: TRBV9; clone size: once; D gene: NA; J gene: TRBJ2-5; CDR3 protein: CASSVGAGAVRQETQYF; CDR3 DNA: TGTGCCAGCAGCGTCGGGGCGGGGGCCGTCAGGCAAGAGACCCAGTACTTC
V gene: TRBV7-9; clone size: NA; D gene: TRBD2; J gene: TRBJ2-7; CDR3 protein: CAGEPGAGAYEQYF; CDR3 DNA: TGTGCCGGCGAGCCTGGAGCGGGGGCCTACGAGCAGTACTTC
V gene: TRBV2; clone size: NA; D gene: NA; J gene: TRBJ2-1; CDR3 protein: CATALEYEQFF; CDR3 DNA: TGTGCCACCGCTTTGGAGTATGAGCAGTTCTTC
V gene: TRBV25-1; clone size: NA; D gene: NA; J gene: TRBJ1-4; CDR3 protein: CASSEEGPNEKLFF; CDR3 DNA: TGTGCCAGCAGTGAGGAGGGGCCCAATGAAAAACTGTTTTTT
V gene: TRBV5-1; clone size: NA; D gene: TRBD2; J gene: TRBJ2-3; CDR3 protein: CASSLLPGTSGSLVTDTQYF; CDR3 DNA: TGCGCCAGCAGCTTACTTCCGGGGACTAGCGGGAGTCTCGTCACAGATACGCAGTATTTT
V gene: TRBV5-4; clone size: NA; D gene: NA; J gene: TRBJ2-2; CDR3 protein: CASSPILNTGELFF; CDR3 DNA: TGTGCCAGCAGCCCGATACTGAACACCGGGGAGCTGTTTTTT
V gene: TRBV6-5; clone size: NA; D gene: TRBD1; J gene: TRBJ2-7; CDR3 protein: CASSPDRVSYEQYF; CDR3 DNA: TGTGCCAGCAGTCCGGACAGGGTCTCCTACGAGCAGTACTTC
V gene: TRBV10-3; clone size: NA; D gene: TRBD1; J gene: TRBJ2-6; CDR3 protein: CAIGTGIGANVLTF; CDR3 DNA: TGTGCCATCGGGACAGGGATTGGGGCCAACGTCCTGACTTTC
V gene: TRBV19; clone size: NA; D gene: NA; J gene: TRBJ1-4; CDR3 protein: CASSMSYVGPQLGATNEKLFF; CDR3 DNA: TGTGCCAGTAGTATGTCCTATGTGGGGCCGCAACTCGGTGCAACTAATGAAAAACTGTTTTTT
V gene: TRBV2; clone size: NA; D gene: TRBD1; J gene: TRBJ1-2; CDR3 protein: CASSPLGQVNYGYTF; CDR3 DNA: TGTGCCAGCAGTCCCCTGGGACAGGTCAACTATGGCTACACCTTC
V gene: TRBV5-8; clone size: NA; D gene: TRBD1; J gene: TRBJ1-4; CDR3 protein: CASSLGLGGQEEEKLFF; CDR3 DNA: TGTGCCAGCAGCTTGGGCTTGGGCGGACAGGAGGAGGAAAAACTGTTTTTT
V gene: TRBV10-3; clone size: NA; D gene: TRBD1; J gene: TRBJ1-5; CDR3 protein: CAISQTGGDQPQHF; CDR3 DNA: TGTGCCATCAGTCAGACAGGGGGCGATCAGCCCCAGCATTTT
V gene: TRBV27; clone size: NA; D gene: NA; J gene: TRBJ1-2; CDR3 protein: CASSPGISYYGYTF; CDR3 DNA: TGTGCCAGCAGTCCCGGGATCTCCTACTATGGCTACACCTTC
V gene: TRBV5-4; clone size: once; D gene: TRBD1; J gene: TRBJ2-7; CDR3 protein: CASSLLDRGTREQYF; CDR3 DNA: TGTGCCAGCAGCTTACTCGACAGGGGTACGAGGGAGCAGTACTTC
V gene: TRBV30; clone size: NA; D gene: NA; J gene: TRBJ2-7; CDR3 protein: CAWSVSYYEQYF; CDR3 DNA: TGTGCCTGGAGTGTTTCCTACTACGAGCAGTACTTC
V gene: TRBV5-1; clone size: NA; D gene: NA; J gene: TRBJ1-1; CDR3 protein: CASSFQGGNTEAFF; CDR3 DNA: TGCGCCAGCAGCTTTCAGGGCGGGAACACTGAAGCTTTCTTT
V gene: TRBV7-9; clone size: NA; D gene: TRBD1; J gene: TRBJ1-4; CDR3 protein: CASSPGAGQGEEKLFF; CDR3 DNA: TGTGCCAGCAGCCCCGGCGCGGGACAGGGGGAGGAAAAACTGTTTTTT
V gene: TRBV9; clone size: NA; D gene: TRBD2; J gene: TRBJ2-5; CDR3 protein: CASSSLSGVQETQYF; CDR3 DNA: TGTGCCAGCAGCAGCCTTAGCGGGGTCCAAGAGACCCAGTACTTC